One sample yielded the 2 T cell receptor beta chains listed below, sequenced in a study of technical replicates of blood from several donors. Assay used: immunoSEQ multiplex PCR; TCRdb lists only in-frame clones, some missing. The sample contains some 80,000 clones, around 97% of which appear only once. The specimen was T cells isolated from PBMCs. Source of these receptors: a human donor in good health.

The V and J genes are TRBV9 and TRBJ2-1, with 10 bases lining up with TRBD2. The CDR3 has 14 amino acids. CDR1 is SGDLS and CDR2 is YYNGEE in the germline V gene. Trimming removed 4 bases from V and 8 bases from J; junction bases left unmatched: 6. The CDR3 DNA follows: TGTGCCAGCAGCTTAGGGACTAGCGTCGATGAGCAGTTCTTC. Its translation is CASSLGTSVDEQFF.

The chain employs TRBV9 and TRBJ1-1, with 9 bases fitting TRBD1. This CDR3 has 15 residues. Germline V CDR1 and CDR2: SGDLS, YYNGEE. V lost 3 bases and J lost 7; bases outside the gene matches: 10. CDR3 protein: CASSERDRARDEAFF. CDR3 in DNA: TGTGCCAGCAGCGAAAGGGACAGGGCTCGAGATGAAGCTTTCTTT.